These T cell receptor beta chains were read from a single sample in a study of OX40 agonist ivuxolimab in advanced cancers. Repertoires were generated with immunoSEQ multiplex PCR, while TCRdb's copy carries only in-frame clones and drops some. In the table there are some 86,000 clones, approximately 86% of which are singletons. The sample here was CD4+ or CD8+ T cells sorted from blood, taken in a trial of the OX40 agonist ivuxolimab. These receptors all stem from an adult with an advanced solid tumor such as melanoma, head and neck, liver or kidney cancer. CDR3s include the opening cysteine and the closing phenylalanine or tryptophan. The D gene is left open where the match is weak. Where a row states a size, it is once, few, many or the class of an expanded clone; other rows omit it.

clone_size j_call d_call v_call cdr3_aa cdr3_nt
. TRBJ2-5 . TRBV6-1 CASRDLTSQYF TGTGCCAGCAGGGACTTGACATCCCAGTACTTC
few TRBJ2-3 TRBD2 TRBV7-2 CASSLVAGVWDTQYF TGTGCCAGCAGCTTGGTAGCGGGAGTATGGGATACGCAGTATTTT
. TRBJ1-5 TRBD1 TRBV5-8 CASSLDGTGGFNQPQHF TGTGCCAGCAGCTTGGATGGGACAGGGGGCTTCAATCAGCCCCAGCATTTT
. TRBJ2-1 TRBD2 TRBV6-1 CASSDRVSGGANEQFF TGTGCCAGCAGTGATAGGGTTAGCGGGGGTGCCAATGAGCAGTTCTTC
. TRBJ2-5 TRBD2 TRBV7-2 CASSSRTSGSRETQYF TGTGCCAGCAGTTCCCGGACTAGCGGGAGTCGAGAGACCCAGTACTTC
. TRBJ2-3 TRBD1 TRBV18 CASSLGPTGTSTDTQYF TGTGCCAGCTCACTGGGACCGACAGGGACAAGCACAGATACGCAGTATTTT
. TRBJ2-1 TRBD2 TRBV27 CASHGGLAYNEQFF TGTGCCAGCCACGGGGGACTAGCCTACAATGAGCAGTTCTTC
once TRBJ1-5 . TRBV5-6 CASSLARQGTPQHF TGTGCCAGCAGCTTGGCCCGGCAGGGGACGCCCCAGCATTTT
. TRBJ1-2 TRBD1 TRBV27 CASSTQGSIAYGYTF TGTGCCAGCAGTACACAGGGGTCTATTGCCTATGGCTACACCTTC
. TRBJ1-1 TRBD1 TRBV19 CASSIPRTGRFNTEAFF TGTGCCAGTAGTATCCCTAGGACAGGGAGGTTTAACACTGAAGCTTTCTTT
once TRBJ1-4 TRBD1 TRBV6-5 CASSYSSLGTAEKLFF TGTGCCAGCAGTTACTCAAGTCTCGGGACAGCCGAAAAACTGTTTTTT
. TRBJ1-2 TRBD1 TRBV20-1 CSVTGDPGYTF TGCAGTGTCACAGGGGATCCTGGCTACACCTTC
. TRBJ1-2 TRBD1 TRBV12-5 CASARKTGANYTF TGTGCTAGTGCCCGGAAGACAGGGGCCAACTACACCTTC
. TRBJ1-6 . TRBV5-1 CASSLGGIDNSPLHF TGCGCCAGCAGCTTGGGTGGGATCGATAATTCACCCCTCCACTTT
. TRBJ2-1 TRBD2 TRBV4-3 CASSQDPSGSGHEQFF TGCGCCAGCAGCCAAGATCCTAGCGGGAGTGGGCATGAGCAGTTCTTC
. TRBJ2-3 TRBD2 TRBV4-3 CASSHLAGGKDTQYF TGCGCCAGCAGCCACCTAGCGGGAGGGAAAGATACGCAGTATTTT
. TRBJ1-2 . TRBV4-2 CASSLPPTGRSNYGYTF TGTGCCAGCAGCTTACCCCCAACAGGGCGGAGTAACTATGGCTACACCTTC
. TRBJ1-1 . TRBV5-1 CASSWGQPNTEAFF TGCGCCAGCAGCTGGGGTCAGCCAAACACTGAAGCTTTCTTT
few TRBJ2-7 TRBD1 TRBV7-8 CASSLHPGTGSEQYF TGTGCCAGCAGCTTACACCCCGGGACAGGGAGCGAGCAGTACTTC
. TRBJ2-6 . TRBV6-5 CASSGLSVGANVLTF TGTGCCAGCAGTGGACTTTCCGTCGGGGCCAACGTCCTGACTTTC
. TRBJ2-7 . TRBV11-3 CASSLDQGGAFSYEQYF TGTGCCAGCAGCTTAGATCAGGGAGGAGCCTTTTCCTACGAGCAGTACTTC
. TRBJ1-1 . TRBV7-9 CASSPQTFNTEAFF TGTGCCAGCAGCCCGCAGACATTTAACACTGAAGCTTTCTTT
. TRBJ2-7 . TRBV18 CASSPPTIRYEQYF TGTGCCAGCTCACCACCTACGATACGGTACGAGCAGTACTTC
. TRBJ1-5 . TRBV6-5 CASSRGVNQPQHF TGTGCCAGCAGCCGCGGTGTCAATCAGCCCCAGCATTTT
. TRBJ2-3 TRBD2 TRBV5-6 CASSLSGAGADTQYF TGTGCCAGCAGCTTGAGTGGGGCGGGGGCAGATACGCAGTATTTT
. TRBJ2-7 . TRBV5-8 CASSLVGTSREQYF TGTGCCAGCAGCTTGGTTGGGACATCTAGGGAGCAGTACTTC
. TRBJ1-1 . TRBV7-2 CASSLNPFQATEAFF TGTGCCAGCAGCTTAAACCCTTTTCAGGCCACTGAAGCTTTCTTT
. TRBJ1-2 TRBD1 TRBV5-1 CASSLETGAYGYTF TGCGCCAGCAGTTTAGAAACAGGGGCCTATGGCTACACCTTC
. TRBJ1-5 . TRBV7-2 CASSLSAGDVQPQHF TGTGCCAGCAGCTTATCAGCAGGGGATGTTCAGCCCCAGCATTTT
. TRBJ1-2 . TRBV9 CASSVEGLSAYGYTF TGTGCCAGCAGCGTAGAGGGACTCTCCGCTTATGGCTACACCTTC
. TRBJ1-2 . TRBV2 CASCKDRNYGYTF TGTGCCAGCTGCAAGGACAGAAACTATGGCTACACCTTC
. TRBJ1-4 . TRBV19 CASRPYPVRDEKLFF TGTGCCAGTAGACCTTACCCTGTTAGGGATGAAAAACTGTTTTTT
. TRBJ1-5 . TRBV18 CASSFGTLDQPQHF TGTGCCAGCTCATTCGGGACCCTGGATCAGCCCCAGCATTTT
. TRBJ1-3 TRBD1 TRBV7-8 CASSLSGGYGNTIYF TGTGCCAGCAGCCTTTCAGGGGGCTATGGAAACACCATATATTTT
once TRBJ1-2 . TRBV6-6 CASSYEGSGGYTF TGTGCCAGCAGTTACGAAGGTAGTGGTGGCTACACCTTC
. TRBJ1-2 TRBD1 TRBV30 CAWSVLTGGRGYTF TGTGCCTGGAGTGTACTGACAGGGGGCCGTGGCTACACCTTC
once TRBJ2-7 . TRBV27 CASSPLRSPLAEQYF TGTGCCAGCAGTCCCCTCCGTTCTCCCCTCGCCGAGCAGTACTTC
. TRBJ2-1 . TRBV2 CASGTSNPRRFF TGTGCCAGCGGGACCTCGAACCCCAGGAGGTTCTTC
. TRBJ1-5 . TRBV11-2 CASSLGAERNQPQHF TGTGCCAGCAGCTTAGGCGCGGAGAGAAATCAGCCCCAGCATTTT
. TRBJ2-3 . TRBV5-4 CASSLPSLGVDTQYF TGTGCCAGCAGCTTGCCCTCTCTGGGGGTTGATACGCAGTATTTT
. TRBJ1-6 . TRBV23-1 CASSHLDPSSPLHF TGCGCCAGCAGTCATCTTGACCCGTCGTCACCCCTCCACTTT
few TRBJ1-2 . TRBV30 CAWSVQANYGYTF TGTGCCTGGAGTGTACAGGCCAACTATGGCTACACCTTC
. TRBJ1-3 TRBD1 TRBV9 CASSAAGGTGNTIYF TGTGCCAGCAGCGCAGCAGGGGGCACTGGAAACACCATATATTTT
. TRBJ2-5 . TRBV5-5 CASSPQRVLYVETQYF TGTGCCAGCAGCCCGCAGCGGGTCCTCTACGTGGAGACCCAGTACTTC
. TRBJ2-1 . TRBV11-3 CASSLALSKGNEQFF TGTGCCAGCAGCTTAGCCCTCAGTAAAGGCAATGAGCAGTTCTTC
. TRBJ1-1 . TRBV7-9 CASSWGGTEAFF TGTGCCAGCAGCTGGGGCGGCACTGAAGCTTTCTTT
few TRBJ1-2 . TRBV30 CAWRGGHANYGYTF TGTGCCTGGAGGGGGGGGCACGCTAACTATGGCTACACCTTC
. TRBJ1-2 . TRBV5-4 CASSPGSGPNYGYTF TGTGCCAGCAGCCCCGGTTCAGGACCCAACTATGGCTACACCTTC
. TRBJ2-1 TRBD2 TRBV7-8 CASSSPPAGGRAYNEQFF TGTGCCAGCAGCTCACCCCCCGCGGGCGGGAGGGCCTACAATGAGCAGTTCTTC
. TRBJ1-3 . TRBV9 CASSPGGTSGNTIYF TGTGCCAGCAGCCCCGGGGGAACCTCTGGAAACACCATATATTTT
. TRBJ2-7 . TRBV7-2 CASSFHYEQYF TGTGCCAGCAGCTTCCACTACGAGCAGTACTTC
. TRBJ2-5 TRBD1 TRBV19 CASSFGGTGVQETQYF TGTGCCAGTAGTTTTGGCGGGACAGGGGTTCAAGAGACCCAGTACTTC
. TRBJ1-1 . TRBV19 CASSIGGPNTEAFF TGTGCCAGTAGTATTGGAGGGCCGAACACTGAAGCTTTCTTT